This TCR beta chain was documented in a study of T cell responses to AZD1222 COVID-19 vaccine. Points on this clone: Antigen: not known.

General study results and limits: In the spike-specific TCR repertoire, nearly half reportedly target unmutated variant regions. Among the donors, most were white British and more were female, and clonal diversity was possibly underestimated. Only 5 or 6 people who got AZD1222 tested seropositive at baseline.

TCRdb keeps only in-frame clones here, not all; method: immunoSEQ multiplex PCR. The profile shows over 150,000 clones, over 75% of them singletons. Pooled together were second doses at about 4 or about 12 weeks. Trimming took 7 bases from V and 2 from J, leaving 11 bases between them. Germline V gene lookup returns CDR1 MNHNY and CDR2 SVGAGI (reference sequence). The CDR3 has 13 residues. This rearrangement joins TRBV6-6 to TRBJ1-2; D gene unclear. Sequencing used peripheral blood, obtained 28 days after the second AZD1222 dose. This receptor was identified in an adult who received the AZD1222 COVID-19 vaccine. Here the CDR3 reads CASTPRENYGYTF. The CDR3 DNA follows: TGTGCCAGCACCCCCCGGGAAAACTATGGCTACACCTTC.